The 20 T cell receptor beta chains below were found in one sample sequenced in a study of regulatory T cells in long-lasting Graves disease. Regarding time point: persistent/refractory GD, antithyroid drugs over 5 years with positive TRAb. The TCR library was made from RNA that had been extracted from PBMCs in TRIzol. iRepertoire HTBI primers and Arm-PCR of CDR3 regions built TCR beta libraries. In TCRdb, the multiplex PCR reads were re-called with MiXCR into one record per CDR3 protein. The sample lists about 450,000 distinct CDR3 sequences, roughly a quarter occurring once. The material was peripheral blood mononuclear cells (PBMCs), obtained when the disease was refractory, from a patient treated with antithyroid drugs. All receptors come from a female donor with Graves disease.

To note about this clonotype: This sequence may be a read error, since a much larger clone differs from it by one base. The genes are TRBV28 and TRBJ2-5, with D possibly being TRBD2 (7 bases). CDR1 is MDHEN, CDR2 SYDVKM, per germline. The CDR3 has 15 residues. CDR3: CASSLGGGAGETQHF. CDR3 nucleotide sequence: TGTGCCAGCAGCTTAGGGGGGGGGGCCGGAGAGACCCAGCACTTC.

The gene calls are TRBV24-1 and TRBJ2-5; 8 nucleotides align to TRBD1. CDR3 size: 15 residues. The trim removed 2 bases at V and 4 bases at J, leaving 5 bases unmatched. Germline CDR1 and CDR2: KGHDR and SFDVKD. The CDR3 nucleotides read TGTGCCACCAGTGATTCGACAGGGGTGGTAGAGACCCAGTACTTC. It is translated as CATSDSTGVVETQYF.

The CDR3 loop reads CATSRASGANVLTF. In DNA form, the CDR3 reads TGTGCCACCAGCCGGGCGTCTGGGGCCAACGTCCTGACTTTC. The V and J genes are TRBV24-1 and TRBJ2-6; D ambiguous. Germline V gene sequence: CDR1 KGHDR, CDR2 SFDVKD. The CDR3 sequence is 14 residues long. The V end was cut by 7 bases, the J end by 1 base, with 7 bases between.

This clonotype was found many times. The chain recombines TRBV6-2 or TRBV6-3 with TRBJ2-7; D might be TRBD1 (6 bases). Trimming shortened V by 2 bases and J by 5 bases, and 19 bases separated the two germline ends. In germline, CDR1 is MNHEY, CDR2 SVGEGT. The CDR3 extends over 16 amino acids. The CDR3 bases are TGTGCCAGCAGTTACGCAACAGGGACCCCCCGAAACGAGCAGTACTTC. Protein: CASSYATGTPRNEQYF.

A few counts support this clonotype. The CDR3 sequence: CAIGTHWGTEAFF. The CDR3 nucleotides read TGTGCCATCGGAACTCACTGGGGCACTGAAGCTTTCTTT. This chain joins TRBV10-3 and TRBJ1-1; D is uncertain. The germline V and J ends were trimmed by 8 bases and 4 bases, with 14 bases remaining between them. CDR3 length: 13 residues. Germline V CDR1 and CDR2: ENHRY, SYGVKD.

The chain carries TRBV12-3 or TRBV12-4 and TRBJ2-2; 14 bases are a match to TRBD2. J lost 0 bases, V lost 10 bases, and 4 bases had no gene match. The CDR3 spans 16 residues. In DNA, the CDR3 is TGTGCCACGATGGGACTAGCGGGAGCGAACACCGGGGAGCTGTTTTTT. The encoded protein is CATMGLAGANTGELFF.

This clonotype was counted at least ten times. J is TRBJ2-7 and V is TRBV6-1; 13 bases are shared with TRBD2. There are 14 residues in the CDR3. Germline CDR1 is MNHNS and CDR2 is SASEGT. V was clipped by 6 bases and J by 5 bases; unmatched bases: 4. The CDR3 sequence: CASRGLAGRHEQYF. DNA of the CDR3: TGTGCCAGCAGGGGACTAGCGGGAAGACACGAGCAGTACTTC.

Concerning this clonotype itself: This may be a read error: a much more frequent sequence differs by one nucleotide. The chain carries TRBV7-2 and TRBJ2-7; no clear D gene. Per the germline V gene, CDR1 is SGHTA and CDR2 is FQGNSA. Trimming took off 5 bases at V and 2 bases at J, with 10 bases between the two ends. The CDR3 runs to 13 residues. CDR3 region: CASSQDGAYEQYF. CDR3 nucleotides: TGTGCCAGCAGCCAAGATGGAGCCTACGAGCAGTACTTC.

This clonotype was recorded at least ten times. V gene TRBV15 combines with J gene TRBJ1-4; D not resolved. Germline CDR1 is LNHNV and CDR2 is YYDKDF (reference sequence). Trimming pared 0 bases from V and 8 bases from J, leaving 7 bases between. The CDR3 contains 13 residues. CDR3 sequence reads: CATSRDPGEKLFF. In DNA form, the CDR3 reads TGTGCCACCAGCAGAGATCCCGGGGAAAAACTGTTTTTT.

The chain uses TRBV5-8 and TRBJ1-2, with D perhaps TRBD1 (5 bases). V lost 4 bases and J 2 bases, leaving 21 bases between the germline ends. Germline loops: CDR1 SGHTS, CDR2 YDEGEE. The CDR3 runs to 17 residues. The CDR3 is CASSGRVWDRKNYGYTF. The CDR3 DNA reads as TGTGCCAGCAGCGGGCGGGTGTGGGACCGGAAGAACTATGGCTACACCTTC.

The chain combines TRBV11-2 with TRBJ2-5; 15 positions agree with TRBD2. Unmatched junction bases numbered 4, after V lost 4 bases and J lost 4 bases. In germline, CDR1 is SGHAT, CDR2 FQNNGV. The length of the CDR3 is 16 residues. The CDR3 nucleotides are TGTGCCAGCAGCTACGGACTAGCGGGAGGGGGAGAGACCCAGTACTTC. This translates into CASSYGLAGGGETQYF.

This clonotype appeared a few times. The J gene is TRBJ1-1, the V gene TRBV20-1; D is uncertain. V was trimmed by 3 bases and J by 0 bases, leaving 8 bases between them. The CDR3 totals 13 residues. Per the germline V gene, CDR1 is DFQATT and CDR2 is SNEGSKA (reference sequence). CDR3 loop: CSARWAMNTEAFF. CDR3 coding DNA: TGCAGTGCTAGGTGGGCTATGAACACTGAAGCTTTCTTT.

The table lists this clonotype with many counts. This chain connects TRBV20-1 to TRBJ2-1; 10 nucleotides agree with TRBD2. There are 15 residues in the CDR3. Germline CDR1 DFQATT, CDR2 SNEGSKA (reference sequence). Trimming cost V 3 bases and J 8 bases; bases outside gene matches: 10. CDR3 sequence reads: CSASTGTSVVHEQFF. CDR3 sequence (DNA): TGCAGTGCTAGTACCGGGACTAGCGTGGTCCATGAGCAGTTCTTC.

In this sample, this clonotype turned up many times. The chain carries TRBV28 and TRBJ1-1; no reliable D call. The CDR3 consists of 16 residues. CDR1 and CDR2 (germline): MDHEN, SYDVKM. Trimming shortened V by 2 bases and J by 2 bases, and 15 bases separated the two germline ends. The CDR3 is CASSLTLGLVNTEAFF. In DNA form, the CDR3 reads TGTGCCAGCAGTTTAACCCTCGGGCTAGTCAACACTGAAGCTTTCTTT.

This clonotype was observed a handful of times. This chain uses TRBV28 with TRBJ2-2; the D gene is possibly TRBD1 (6 bases). The CDR3 spans 15 residues. Germline CDR1 MDHEN, CDR2 SYDVKM. V dropped 5 bases and J dropped 4 bases, with 14 bases sitting between them. The CDR3, as DNA: TGTGCCAGCAGTCTCCAGGGGAGTCGCACCGGGGAGCTGTTTTTT. Its protein is CASSLQGSRTGELFF. The full variable domain, with the rest looked up from reference TRBV28 and TRBJ2-2, is DVKVTQSSRYLVKRTGEKVFLECVQDMDHENMFWYRQDPGLGLRLIYFSYDVKMKEKGDIPEGYSVSREKKERFSLILESASTNQTSMYLCASSLQGSRTGELFFGEGSRLTVL.

This chain links TRBV5-1 with TRBJ2-7; 13 positions match TRBD2. This CDR3 has 15 residues. Germline V gene data show CDR1 as SGHRS and CDR2 as YFSETQ. V trimming: 0 bases; J trimming: 5 bases; junction bases outside the gene matches: 2. CDR3 bases: TGCGCCAGCAGCTTGGTTGGGACTAGCGGGAACGAGCAGTACTTC. Amino acids: CASSLVGTSGNEQYF.

The chain is built from TRBV20-1 and TRBJ1-2; 11 bases map to TRBD1. V shed 2 bases, J shed 8 bases, and the junction held 4 bases outside the gene matches. This CDR3 region has 13 residues. The germline V gene encodes CDR1 DFQATT and CDR2 SNEGSKA (reference sequence). Written as DNA, the CDR3 is TGCAGTGCTAGAAGGGGACAGGGGGGAGGCTACACCTTC. Translating gives CSARRGQGGGYTF.

A word on this clonotype: It may be a read error: a sequence one base away is much more abundant. The chain combines TRBV7-2 with TRBJ2-7; D gene ambiguous. The CDR3 has 14 amino acids. Germline V gene lookup returns CDR1 SGHTA and CDR2 FQGNSA. V was clipped by 5 bases and J by 0 bases, with 11 bases between them. CDR3 DNA sequence: TGTGCCAGCAGCATAGGCAGGAACTCCTACGAGCAGTACTTC. Translating gives CASSIGRNSYEQYF.

In its sample, this clonotype was seen many times. The chain employs TRBV6-1 and TRBJ2-5; possibly TRBD1 for D (6 bases). The V gene lost 2 bases and the J gene lost 1 base, with 14 bases spanning the gap. The CDR3 has 16 residues. From germline, CDR1 is MNHNS and CDR2 SASEGT. The DNA of the CDR3 is TGTGCCAGCAGTGAAACTAACCGGGACATCCAAGAGACCCAGTACTTC. As protein: CASSETNRDIQETQYF.

This clonotype was counted between two and nine times. V is TRBV29-1 and J is TRBJ1-2, with 12 bases aligning to TRBD1. This CDR3 has 14 amino acids. V gave up 7 bases and J gave up 8 bases; unmatched junction bases: 11. Germline-derived CDR1 and CDR2 are SQVTM and ANQGSEA. The CDR3 is CSALRDRGQGGYTF. CDR3 coding DNA: TGCAGCGCCCTCCGGGACAGGGGGCAGGGGGGCTACACCTTC.